This TCR beta chain came from a study of cytomegalovirus exposure and HLA in healthy donors (dated by TCRdb to the late 2010s). As for the study more broadly: An earlier analysis of several hundred of the donors reported roughly 300 Gb of sequence data and 100 million to 130 million unique TCR beta sequences from 150 million to 200 million T cells. Approximately 310 gigabases of sequencing data and tens of millions of unique TCR sequences were included in an early release covering around 650 HLA-typed donors. The genetic ancestry cluster associated with self-reported Caucasian donors included 70% to 85% of the approximately 430 genotyped donors. The study was designed to test whether signatures of past pathogen exposure could be identified by cataloging public T cell receptors. The study used immunosequencing to profile the T cell repertoires of approximately 650 subjects and linked those repertoires to cytomegalovirus serostatus. A separate validation cohort of roughly 130 different subjects was used in addition to the approximately 670-subject first cohort. To predict cytomegalovirus infection status, the study brought together high-throughput TCR immunosequencing, statistical association of individual TCRs with disease status, and machine learning. A later analysis re-examined previously published TCR beta repertoires from several hundred donors and added high-resolution HLA genotyping to investigate patterns of TCR occurrence. Rather than using new phenotypic data, the later analysis identified candidate immune exposures from TCR beta sequences and from how often those sequences occurred across donors. To decide whether each TCR beta V gene segment behaved as functional or pseudogenic, an earlier analysis of approximately 590 of the donors relied on high-throughput TCR beta sequencing. Donor age, sex, ethnicity and CMV serostatus were compiled together with the repertoire data. A later genetic analysis took genome-wide SNP genotypes for 398 of the 666 donors and used that subset as a discovery cohort. Every discovery cohort repertoire had been produced on one sequencing platform. Both class I and class II loci were covered by HLA typing, at four-digit resolution. The number of donors typed differed by locus, with roughly 629-640 for A, B, C, DRB1 and DQB1, around 560 for DQA1, over 600 for DPA1, and about 450 for DPB1. Roughly 5 DR-DQ haplotypes were handled as single units for association and clustering, since linkage in the cohort was strong. Among roughly 400 genotyped donors of the cohort, an average of around 220,000 unique TCR beta nucleotide sequences was sequenced per donor, of which about 18% were non-productive.

The study at large found these results: Immune exposure information for the cohort was limited to CMV serostatus. A later analysis found that most CMV-associated TCR beta chains appeared HLA-restricted, with HLA associations seemingly driven largely by CMV exposure. A few of the identified cytomegalovirus-associated TCR beta chains were confirmed in vitro to be specific for cytomegalovirus antigens. Specific HLA alleles were associated with 16,951 TCR beta sequences at a false discovery rate of 0.05 in a later analysis. The presence/absence analyses assumed that sequencing depth was roughly uniform across donors, and that assumption may not be true. The earlier analysis of approximately 540 of the donors excluded roughly 17 rarely observed V segments, including chromosome 9 orphons, because counts were too low. A cluster of highly shared sequence variants was judged likely to represent a technical artifact of the sequencing pipeline. A later analysis reported that several top co-occurrence clusters appeared linked to parvovirus B19, influenza, CMV and Epstein-Barr virus. Compared with equally common non-associated chains, HLA-associated TCR beta chains in a later analysis were more clonally expanded and had lower generation probabilities. Assigning TCR associations to individual alleles was difficult when HLA alleles, especially DR and DQ, strongly co-occurred. In a later genetic analysis, fewer N-insertions in productive TCRs were reported among donors in an Asian-associated ancestry cluster than the roughly 700-donor mean. A later analysis found that TCR association rates varied across HLA loci, with DRB1 alleles showing the most associated TCRs and HLA-C alleles the fewest. In both the original and validation cohorts, the classifier was reported to diagnose cytomegalovirus status with high specificity and sensitivity. The authors suggested that the approach could potentially be generalized to other disease states and immunological phenotypes. A later genetic analysis associated a missense DCLRE1C variant with V-gene and J-gene trimming of TCR beta chains, and an independent cohort replicated the association. In the study, 150 to 200 TCR beta chains were listed as associated with cytomegalovirus. Linkage disequilibrium might explain the correlated functional status among segregating V segments, but an unknown experimental factor could not be excluded. Because the 87-base-pair reads could not distinguish some IMGT-functional V segments, including TRBV6-2 and TRBV6-3, those segments were excluded. Only TCR beta chains were sequenced in this cohort, and the absence of alpha or paired-chain data limited detectable features. A further reported finding was that TCR beta sequences accurately predicted the HLA-A and HLA-B alleles for most subjects in the first cohort. Because HLA typing was unavailable for some donors at each locus, only the typed subset was used in association tests. Most TCR sequences were observed very rarely across donors, whereas some public TCRs were present in many individuals. In an earlier analysis of approximately 590 of the donors, most TCR beta V segments appeared in productive rearrangements about 87% or about 30% of the time, broadly matching IMGT annotations.

About this clone itself: Its antigen is unknown. The input lacks base qualities; no much larger clone sits a single base away.

Libraries were constructed by the immunoSEQ multiplex PCR assay. A mixture of 60 forward primers for TCR Vbeta segments and 13 reverse primers for TCR Jbeta segments was used in the multiplex PCR. The CDR3 region of rearranged TCR beta genes was amplified from genomic DNA with a multiplex PCR assay. The Illumina HiSeq System was used to sequence the amplified TCR beta libraries as 87-base-pair reads. The original pipeline was this. Across the 640 or so repertoires, a later analysis counted about 81 million unique TCR beta chains, some 11 million of which were shared by at least two donors. Raw reads were error-corrected and collapsed into unique sequences by a nearest-neighbor algorithm in which closely related sequences were merged to remove PCR and sequencing errors. Alignment of CDR3 sequences to IMGT reference sequences was used to assign V, D and J gene segments. Each retained sequence needed at least a six-nucleotide match to both a V gene segment and a J gene segment. Rearrangements were called productive when the CDR3 lacked stop codons and stayed in frame with V and J; all others were non-productive. Following IMGT convention, CDR3 was defined as the stretch from the second conserved V-encoded cysteine up to the conserved J-encoded phenylalanine. Sequences without an unambiguous match to a single V gene segment were excluded from the earlier analysis of over 500 of the donors. In an earlier analysis of approximately 560 of the donors, a V segment was called functional when productive rearrangements were above 56.7%, and segregating when the standard deviation between donors exceeded 5%. To diagnose cytomegalovirus status from the catalog of TCR beta chain sequences, a statistical classification framework was built. A later analysis assigned V and J genes by comparing TCR nucleotide sequences with IMGT/GENE-DB human TR gene sequences. In a later analysis, CDR3 sequences and most-parsimonious VDJ recombination scenarios were assigned using the TCRdist pipeline. A later analysis defined each TCR beta chain by its CDR3 amino acid sequence plus V-gene family, and excluded reads lacking a unique V-gene family. To address suspected cross-contamination and a sequencing artifact, a later analysis removed several hundred highly shared, low-generation-probability nucleotide sequences. For each public chain, a later analysis derived a clonal expansion index from normalized ranks of inferred template counts within each repertoire. In a later analysis, generation probabilities were computed with a VDJ recombination model fitted to out-of-frame rearrangements, and the resulting probabilities were checked against IGoR. In a later analysis, hypergeometric tests were used to score TCR-TCR, TCR-HLA and TCR-CMV co-occurrence, with a repertoire-size bias correction applied to TCR pairs. In a later analysis, false discovery rates were estimated by permuting HLA or CMV assignments 20 times. In a later analysis, co-occurring TCRs were grouped with DBSCAN, and TCRdist sequence similarity was added when clustering was performed within HLA-allele-positive subsets. Repertoires with fewer than 30,000 or more than 120,000 public chains were left out of co-occurrence clustering, as were five repertoires with anomalous nucleotide sharing. TCRdb re-hosts the immuneACCESS table, in-frame sequences only. Its copies lack some clones; in the studies checked, an unresolved V gene accounts for under half of them, and the cause for the rest is not known. Clonal size and the V and J genes are those of that table, whereas D and trimming came from the DNA. This sample is represented by about 130,000 clones; roughly 88% of them were singletons. The biggest ten clones account for 2% to 3% of the sample.

The junction shows trimming of 6 bases on V and 4 bases on J, and the gene matches do not reach 13 bases of it. CDR1 and CDR2, looked up from the germline V gene, are LGHNT and FRNRAP. The CDR3 numbers 16 residues from cysteine through phenylalanine. Here the CDR3 DNA is all that survives: 48 bases in frame from base 1. The cohort consisted of 650 to 700 healthy bone marrow donors. All cohort members were sampled while nominally healthy, although unrecorded immune exposures were likely present. The donor tested CMV seronegative, placing the donor among the 350 or so seronegative members of the cohort. Every donor gave a peripheral blood sample, and the peripheral blood mononuclear cells from that sample were used for TCR beta sequencing. Genomic DNA was extracted from the blood cell samples with the Qiagen DNeasy Blood Extraction Kit.

The rearrangement joined TRBV12-5 to TRBJ2-7; 9 central nucleotides agree with TRBD1. This receptor was obtained from a middle-aged man in good health and CMV-seronegative. The sequenced sample consisted of PBMCs. The nucleotide sequence reads TGTGCTAGTGGCTCGAACAGGGGGCCGAGCAATTACGAGCAGTACTTC. It translates as CASGSNRGPSNYEQYF. The entire variable domain, with the stretches around the CDR3 drawn from the reference TRBV12-5 and TRBJ2-7 proteins, is DARVTQTPRHKVTEMGQEVTMRCQPILGHNTVFWYRQTMMQGLELLAYFRNRAPLDDSGMPKDRFSAEMPDATLATLKIQPSEPRDSAVYFCASGSNRGPSNYEQYFGPGTRLTVT.